This TCR beta chain was observed in a study of OX40 agonist ivuxolimab in advanced cancers. Turning to the study itself: Patients in the trial were receiving intravenous ivuxolimab every 2 weeks, at doses of 0.01 to 10 mg/kg. Partial responses occurred in three patients (one hepatocellular carcinoma, two cutaneous melanoma).

The assay was immunoSEQ multiplex PCR, and TCRdb's table has in-frame clones only and misses some. The sample lists tens of thousands of clones, more than 80% occurring once. With respect to this clone: The antigen is undetermined.

The CDR3 contains 15 residues. Germline CDR1 is MNHEY and CDR2 is SVGAGI. The ends were cut back, 5 bases at V and 6 bases at J, with 18 bases in the middle. General observations from the study: Researchers did not determine the expanded peripheral T cells' antigen specificity.

This clonotype was obtained from an adult with an advanced solid tumor such as melanoma, head and neck, liver or kidney cancer. The source material was CD4+ or CD8+ T cells sorted from blood, sampled in a trial of the OX40 agonist ivuxolimab. This rearrangement joins TRBV6-5 to TRBJ2-3, with D perhaps assigned TRBD1 or TRBD2 (5 bases each). The CDR3 region has the DNA TGTGCCAGCAGTAAAGGGACCAACCGGCCGGATACGCAGTATTTT. This gives the protein CASSKGTNRPDTQYF.